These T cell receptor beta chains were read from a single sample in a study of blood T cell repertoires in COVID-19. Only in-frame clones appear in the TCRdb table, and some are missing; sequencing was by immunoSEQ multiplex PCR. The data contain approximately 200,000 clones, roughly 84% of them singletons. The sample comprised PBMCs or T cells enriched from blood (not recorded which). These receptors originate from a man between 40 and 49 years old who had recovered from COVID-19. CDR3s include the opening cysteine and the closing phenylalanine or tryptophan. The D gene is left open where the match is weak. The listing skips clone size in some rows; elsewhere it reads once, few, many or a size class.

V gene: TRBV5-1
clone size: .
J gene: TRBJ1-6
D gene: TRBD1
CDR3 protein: CASRPGQGSNSPLHF
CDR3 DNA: TGCGCCAGCAGACCTGGACAGGGAAGCAATTCACCCCTCCACTTT

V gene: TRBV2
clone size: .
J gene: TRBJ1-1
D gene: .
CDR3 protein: CASSVLQGNTEAFF
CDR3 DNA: TGTGCCAGCAGTGTACTACAGGGGAACACTGAAGCTTTCTTT

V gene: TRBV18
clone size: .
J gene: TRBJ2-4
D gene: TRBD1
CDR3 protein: CASSLGDRGLIQYF
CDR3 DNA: TGTGCCAGCTCGTTAGGGGACAGAGGACTCATTCAGTACTTC

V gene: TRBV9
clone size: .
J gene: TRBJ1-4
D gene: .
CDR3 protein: CASSVGGLNEKLFF
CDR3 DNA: TGTGCCAGCAGCGTAGGAGGGCTTAATGAAAAACTGTTTTTT

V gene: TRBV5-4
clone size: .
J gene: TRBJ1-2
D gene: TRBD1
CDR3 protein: CASSSIPGTGHYGYTF
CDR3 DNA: TGTGCCAGCAGCTCGATTCCGGGGACAGGGCACTATGGCTACACCTTC

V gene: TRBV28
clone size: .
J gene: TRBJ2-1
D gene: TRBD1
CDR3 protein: CASRMTGGSRNEQFF
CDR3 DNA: TGTGCCAGCCGAATGACAGGGGGAAGTCGGAATGAGCAGTTCTTC

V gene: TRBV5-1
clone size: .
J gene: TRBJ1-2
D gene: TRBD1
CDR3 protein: CASSLLNRRDRGRLGYTF
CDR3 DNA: TGCGCCAGCAGCTTGCTGAATCGTCGGGACAGGGGGCGCCTCGGCTACACCTTC

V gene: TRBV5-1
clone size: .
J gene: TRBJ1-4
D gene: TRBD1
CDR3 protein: CASSLGGQGYEKLFF
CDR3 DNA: TGCGCCAGCAGCTTGGGGGGACAGGGTTATGAAAAACTGTTTTTT

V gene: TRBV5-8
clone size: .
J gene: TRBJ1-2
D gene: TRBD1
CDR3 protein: CASRKTGGNYGYTF
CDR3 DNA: TGTGCCAGCAGGAAGACAGGGGGTAACTATGGCTACACCTTC

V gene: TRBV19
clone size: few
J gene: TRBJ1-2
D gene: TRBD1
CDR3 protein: CATRDRGRVDGYTF
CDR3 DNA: TGTGCCACCCGGGACAGGGGGCGCGTGGATGGCTACACCTTC

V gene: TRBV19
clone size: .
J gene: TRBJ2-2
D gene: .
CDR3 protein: CASSGRQGGTGELFF
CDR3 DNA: TGTGCCAGTAGTGGGCGGCAGGGAGGTACCGGGGAGCTGTTTTTT

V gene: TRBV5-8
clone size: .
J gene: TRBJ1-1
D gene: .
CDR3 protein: CASSVEGNRAEAFF
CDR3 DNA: TGTGCCAGCAGCGTGGAGGGGAACAGGGCTGAAGCTTTCTTT

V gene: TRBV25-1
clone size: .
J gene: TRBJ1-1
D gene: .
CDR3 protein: CASSEWVGAEAFF
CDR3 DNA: TGTGCCAGCAGTGAATGGGTCGGAGCTGAAGCTTTCTTT

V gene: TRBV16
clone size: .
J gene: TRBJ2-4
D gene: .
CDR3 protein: CASSPAGYDKNIQYF
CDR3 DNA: TGTGCCAGCAGTCCTGCGGGGTACGACAAAAACATTCAGTACTTC

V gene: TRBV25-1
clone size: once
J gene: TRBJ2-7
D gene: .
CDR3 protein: CASSEMGLFSF
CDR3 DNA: TGTGCCAGCAGTGAGATGGGACTCTTTTCCTTC

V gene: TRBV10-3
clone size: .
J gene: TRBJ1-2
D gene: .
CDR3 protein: CALTPQEGVGYTF
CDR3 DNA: TGTGCCCTAACCCCCCAGGAGGGAGTCGGCTACACCTTC

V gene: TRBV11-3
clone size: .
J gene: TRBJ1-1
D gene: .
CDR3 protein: CASSLGSSRAFF
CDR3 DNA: TGTGCCAGCAGCTTAGGGTCTAGTCGAGCTTTCTTT

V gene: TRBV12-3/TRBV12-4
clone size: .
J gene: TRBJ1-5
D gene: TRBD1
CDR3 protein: CASSGTGDQPQHF
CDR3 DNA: TGTGCCAGCAGCGGGACAGGGGATCAGCCCCAGCATTTT

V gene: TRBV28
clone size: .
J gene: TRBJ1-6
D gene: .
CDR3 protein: CASSSPEPGSYNSPLHF
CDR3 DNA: TGTGCCAGCAGTTCACCCGAGCCCGGGTCCTATAATTCACCCCTCCACTTT

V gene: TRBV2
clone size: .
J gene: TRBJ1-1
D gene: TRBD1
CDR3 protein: CASSGRTGRTEAFF
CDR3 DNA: TGTGCCAGCAGTGGCCGGACAGGGCGGACTGAAGCTTTCTTT

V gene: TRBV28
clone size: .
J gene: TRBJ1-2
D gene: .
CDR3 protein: CASREVGDYGYTF
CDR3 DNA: TGTGCCAGCAGGGAGGTCGGGGACTATGGCTACACCTTC

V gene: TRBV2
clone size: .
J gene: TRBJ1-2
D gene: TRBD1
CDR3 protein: CASSPDRVLGGYTF
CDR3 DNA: TGTGCCAGCAGTCCGGACAGGGTATTGGGAGGCTACACCTTC

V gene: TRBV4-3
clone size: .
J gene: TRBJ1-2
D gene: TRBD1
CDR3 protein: CASSLQGDGYTF
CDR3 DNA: TGCGCCAGCAGCCTACAGGGGGATGGCTACACCTTC

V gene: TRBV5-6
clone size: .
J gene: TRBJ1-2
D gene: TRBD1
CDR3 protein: CASSSPDRISGYTF
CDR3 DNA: TGTGCCAGCAGCTCCCCGGACAGGATCTCGGGCTACACCTTC

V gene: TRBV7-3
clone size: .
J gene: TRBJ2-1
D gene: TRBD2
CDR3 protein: CASSFDGTSGGYEQFF
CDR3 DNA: TGTGCCAGCAGCTTTGACGGGACTAGCGGGGGCTATGAGCAGTTCTTC

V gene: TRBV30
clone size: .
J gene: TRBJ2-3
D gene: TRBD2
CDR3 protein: CAHRLAGSTDTQYF
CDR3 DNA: TGTGCCCACCGACTAGCGGGGAGCACAGATACGCAGTATTTT

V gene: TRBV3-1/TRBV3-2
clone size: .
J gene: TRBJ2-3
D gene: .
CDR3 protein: CASRAGSTDTQYF
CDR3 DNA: TGTGCCAGCAGGGCAGGAAGCACAGATACGCAGTATTTT

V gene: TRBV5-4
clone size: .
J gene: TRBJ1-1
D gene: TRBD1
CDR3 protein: CASSTRGQGFRNTEAFF
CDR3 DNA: TGTGCCAGCAGTACTAGGGGACAGGGATTTCGGAACACTGAAGCTTTCTTT

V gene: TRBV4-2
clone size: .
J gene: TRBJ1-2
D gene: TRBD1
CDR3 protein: CASSHVSGQGAGGYTF
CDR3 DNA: TGTGCCAGCAGCCATGTATCCGGACAGGGGGCCGGTGGCTACACCTTC

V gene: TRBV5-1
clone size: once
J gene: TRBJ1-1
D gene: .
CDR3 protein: CASALELNTEAFF
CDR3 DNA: TGCGCCAGCGCACTCGAGTTGAACACTGAAGCTTTCTTT

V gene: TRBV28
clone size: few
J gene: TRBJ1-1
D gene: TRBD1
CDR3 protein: CASRGHQGARNTEAFF
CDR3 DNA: TGTGCCAGCAGGGGTCATCAGGGGGCGAGGAACACTGAAGCTTTCTTT

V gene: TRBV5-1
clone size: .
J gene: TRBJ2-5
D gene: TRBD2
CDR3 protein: CASSSWRGGLETQYF
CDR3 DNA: TGCGCCAGCAGTAGTTGGCGGGGGGGCCTCGAGACCCAGTACTTC

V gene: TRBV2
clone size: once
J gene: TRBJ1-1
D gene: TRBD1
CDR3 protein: CASSTDRVNTEAFF
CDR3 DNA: TGTGCCAGCAGTACTGACAGGGTGAACACTGAAGCTTTCTTT

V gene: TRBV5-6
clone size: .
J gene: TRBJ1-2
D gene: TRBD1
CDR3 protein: CASREDRVSLGYTF
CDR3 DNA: TGTGCCAGCAGGGAAGACAGGGTGTCGCTTGGCTACACCTTC

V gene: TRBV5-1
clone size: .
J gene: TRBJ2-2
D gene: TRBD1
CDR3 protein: CASRGDRLNTGELFF
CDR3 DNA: TGCGCCAGCAGGGGGGACAGGCTGAACACCGGGGAGCTGTTTTTT

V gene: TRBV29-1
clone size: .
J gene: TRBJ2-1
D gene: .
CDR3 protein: CSAVQSPSYNEQFF
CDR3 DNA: TGCAGCGCAGTCCAGTCCCCCTCCTACAATGAGCAGTTCTTC

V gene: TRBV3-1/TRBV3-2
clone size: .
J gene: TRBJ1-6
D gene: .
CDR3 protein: CASSLDRTPNSPLHF
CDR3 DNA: TGTGCCAGCAGCCTCGACAGGACACCTAATTCACCCCTCCACTTT

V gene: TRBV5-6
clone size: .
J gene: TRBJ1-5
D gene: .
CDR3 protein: CASSEGRAQPQHF
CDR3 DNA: TGTGCCAGCAGCGAGGGTAGGGCTCAGCCCCAGCATTTT

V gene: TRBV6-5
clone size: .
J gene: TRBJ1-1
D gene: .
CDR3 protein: CASSYVIRGGGTEAFF
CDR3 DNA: TGTGCCAGCAGTTACGTAATTCGGGGCGGAGGGACTGAAGCTTTCTTT

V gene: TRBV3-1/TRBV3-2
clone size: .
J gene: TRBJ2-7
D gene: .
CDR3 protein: CASSQEPRSEQYF
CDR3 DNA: TGTGCCAGCAGCCAAGAACCGCGTTCCGAGCAGTACTTC

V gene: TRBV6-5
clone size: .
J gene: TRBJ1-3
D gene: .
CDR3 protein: CASSYKSTGGLYF
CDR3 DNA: TGTGCCAGCAGTTACAAATCGACGGGGGGACTATATTTT

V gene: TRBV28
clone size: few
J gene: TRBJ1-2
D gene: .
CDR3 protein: CASSLRGRNYGYTF
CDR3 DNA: TGTGCCAGCAGTTTAAGGGGCCGTAACTATGGCTACACCTTC

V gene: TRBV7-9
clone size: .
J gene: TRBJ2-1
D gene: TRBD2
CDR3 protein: CASSLERGGAYEQFF
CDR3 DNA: TGTGCCAGCAGCTTAGAACGCGGGGGGGCATATGAGCAGTTCTTC